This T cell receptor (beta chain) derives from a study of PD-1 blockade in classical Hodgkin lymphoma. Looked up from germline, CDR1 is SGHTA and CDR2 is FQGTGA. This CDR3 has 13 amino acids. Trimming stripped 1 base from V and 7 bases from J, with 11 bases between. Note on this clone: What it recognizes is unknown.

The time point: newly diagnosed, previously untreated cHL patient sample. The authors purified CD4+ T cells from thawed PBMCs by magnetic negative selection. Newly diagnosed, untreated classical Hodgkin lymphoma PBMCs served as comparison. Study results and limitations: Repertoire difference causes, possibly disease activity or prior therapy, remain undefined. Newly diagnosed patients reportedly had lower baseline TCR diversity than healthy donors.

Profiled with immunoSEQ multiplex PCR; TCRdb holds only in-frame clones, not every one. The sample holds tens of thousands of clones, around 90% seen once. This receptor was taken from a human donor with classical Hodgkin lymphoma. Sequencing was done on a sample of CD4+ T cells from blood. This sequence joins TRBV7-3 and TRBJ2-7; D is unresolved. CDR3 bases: TGTGCCAGCAGCTTAATGTTTTCAAGGGAGCAGTACTTC. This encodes CASSLMFSREQYF.